This paragraph covers one TCR beta chain sequence. Its antigen remains unidentified. With constant-segment primers, 5'RACE yielded cDNA libraries of TCR alpha and TCR beta that carried sample barcodes and UMIs. One entry per CDR3 protein results from TCRdb running MiXCR on the 5' RACE reads. The sample holds 350,000 to 550,000 distinct CDR3 sequences, 18% seen once. The entry originates in a study of T-cell memory formation after mild COVID-19. Study-level results: Balance between CD4 and CD8 was seen in clones contracting day 15 to 85, and a CD4+ lean was seen in later expanders. Within pre-infection memory, some responding clones were found, suggesting cross-reactive memory joined. Mainly in CM and EM were contracting CD4+ clones; CD8+ were in EMRA.

The CDR3 covers 12 residues. The V and J ends lost 0 bases and 6 bases respectively, with 7 bases between them. CDR1 DFQATT and CDR2 SNEGSKA come from the germline V gene (reference sequence). The TCR sequence derives from a man in his late teens or twenties who had mild COVID-19 (a few samples of this study predate the infection). Cell type and time point are not known. The chain employs TRBV20-1 and TRBJ2-3; D not resolved. What was sequenced was PBMCs or a T cell subset sorted from them (not recorded which). The CDR3 nucleotides are TGCAGTGCTAGAGATAGCCTGGATACGCAGTATTTT. Translation gives CSARDSLDTQYF.